The rows below give T cell receptor beta chains drawn from one sample of a study of T cell changes during pregnancy in multiple sclerosis. The protocol was immunoSEQ multiplex PCR, while the TCRdb copy is restricted to in-frame clones and leaves out a portion. The sample has tens of thousands of clones, roughly 92% seen once; the top ten hold under 0.9%. The sequencing here drew on CD4+ T cells from peripheral blood mononuclear cells, taken before pregnancy. These receptors were obtained from a female donor with multiple sclerosis, enrolled in a pregnancy study. Both conserved end residues are part of each CDR3. Each record gives: J gene, D gene, clone size, V gene, CDR3 protein, CDR3 DNA. The D gene is left open where the match is weak. Part of the rows lack a size; the others show once, few, many or a class for expanded clones.

>TRBJ2-7|TRBD2|NA|TRBV7-8
CASSLGLDTVYGGQQYF
TGTGCCAGCAGCTTGGGACTAGATACTGTATACGGCGGGCAGCAGTACTTC
>TRBJ2-7|NA|NA|TRBV5-4
CASSSGGTGEYF
TGTGCCAGCAGCTCTGGTGGTACCGGGGAGTACTTC
>TRBJ2-7|NA|NA|TRBV10-3
CAIRQGSQGTSYEQYF
TGTGCCATCCGTCAAGGGTCGCAGGGAACCTCCTACGAGCAGTACTTC
>TRBJ1-1|TRBD1|NA|TRBV28
CASSPSTGGYTEAFF
TGTGCCAGCAGTCCTTCGACAGGGGGCTACACTGAAGCTTTCTTT
>TRBJ2-1|TRBD1|once|TRBV7-2
CASSQFSTGYNEQFF
TGTGCCAGCAGCCAATTTTCGACAGGGTACAATGAGCAGTTCTTC
>TRBJ2-3|TRBD2|once|TRBV11-2
CASSLLAGATDTQYF
TGTGCCAGCAGCTTATTAGCGGGCGCCACAGATACGCAGTATTTT
>TRBJ1-2|NA|NA|TRBV27
CASSFSTLGGYTF
TGTGCCAGCAGTTTCAGCACCCTAGGTGGCTACACCTTC
>TRBJ2-1|TRBD2|NA|TRBV28
CASIAGLYNEQFF
TGTGCCAGCATAGCGGGATTGTACAATGAGCAGTTCTTC
>TRBJ1-2|TRBD1|few|TRBV2
CASSERPGQSYGYTF
TGTGCCAGCAGTGAAAGGCCGGGACAGTCCTATGGCTACACCTTC
>TRBJ1-5|NA|NA|TRBV21-1
CASSKGDNSNQPQHF
TGTGCCAGCAGCAAAGGCGATAATAGCAATCAGCCCCAGCATTTT
>TRBJ1-1|TRBD1|NA|TRBV23-1
CAEQGRNTEAFF
TGCGCCGAACAGGGGAGGAACACTGAAGCTTTCTTT
>TRBJ2-7|NA|NA|TRBV7-2
CASSPRGLPYEQYF
TGTGCCAGCAGCCCCCGTGGACTTCCCTACGAGCAGTACTTC
>TRBJ1-6|NA|NA|TRBV7-2
CASSLEMRNSPLHF
TGTGCCAGCAGCTTAGAAATGAGGAATTCACCCCTCCACTTT
>TRBJ2-1|TRBD1|NA|TRBV5-1
CASSPNGQDNEQFF
TGCGCCAGCAGCCCGAACGGACAGGACAATGAGCAGTTCTTC
>TRBJ1-5|TRBD1|once|TRBV5-1
CASSLNPQGAGQPQHF
TGCGCCAGCAGCTTGAACCCTCAGGGGGCGGGACAGCCCCAGCATTTT
>TRBJ1-2|TRBD1|NA|TRBV27
CASSPTNRDSGGYTF
TGTGCCAGCAGTCCAACAAACCGGGACAGCGGGGGCTACACCTTC
>TRBJ2-3|TRBD2|NA|TRBV7-9
CASSHGGGRWRTDTQYF
TGTGCCAGCAGCCACGGCGGGGGGAGATGGAGAACAGATACGCAGTATTTT